These 30 T cell receptor beta chains came from one sample sequenced in a study of memory CD4+ T cells and cytomegalovirus serostatus. Profiled with immunoSEQ multiplex PCR; TCRdb holds only in-frame clones, not every one. In the table there are under 50,000 clones, over 60% of which are singletons. The sort gate was single viable CD3+CD4+CD8-CD45RO+ cells for memory CD4+ T cells. The sample was memory CD4+ T cells from blood. These receptors were collected from an adult in good health and CMV-seronegative.

This clone was seen only a few times. V gene TRBV5-4 combines with J gene TRBJ2-1, with a tentative D call TRBD2 (7 bases). The CDR3 spans 15 residues. The germline gives CDR1 SGHNT, CDR2 YYREEE (reference sequence). V lost 3 bases and J lost 2, with 12 bases in between. CDR3 nucleotides: TGTGCCAGCAGCTCTTCGGGGGGCACCTACAATGAGCAGTTCTTC. Its protein product is CASSSSGGTYNEQFF.

The chain combines TRBV5-1 with TRBJ2-1; D gene uncertain. CDR1 and CDR2 (germline): SGHRS, YFSETQ. This CDR3 region has 16 residues. V was pared by 1 base and J by 1 base, with 12 bases between. Written as DNA, the CDR3 is TGCGCCAGCAGCTTGACGAGTCATCGGTCCTACAATGAGCAGTTCTTC. Encoded protein: CASSLTSHRSYNEQFF.

J is TRBJ2-7 and V is TRBV15, with 7 bases lining up with TRBD2. Unmatched junction bases numbered 6, after V lost 1 base and J lost 0 bases. The CDR3 totals 16 residues. Germline CDR1 and CDR2: LNHNV and YYDKDF (reference sequence). DNA for the CDR3: TGTGCCACCAGCAGAGGGGGAGGGGACGGCTCCTACGAGCAGTACTTC. Its protein product is CATSRGGGDGSYEQYF.

CDR3 in DNA: TGTGCCAGCAGCCGCACAGGGGGCGGGCACGGGTCCTACAATGAGCAGTTCTTC. Protein sequence: CASSRTGGGHGSYNEQFF. This chain joins TRBV11-2 and TRBJ2-1; 9 nucleotides agree with TRBD1. There are 18 residues in the CDR3. CDR1 and CDR2 (germline): SGHAT, FQNNGV. J was trimmed by 1 base and V by 5 bases; bases with no gene match: 12.

About this clone: At one end the junction does not follow the germline gene, possibly because of a read error. The rearrangement uses TRBV7-9 and TRBJ2-3, with a tentative D call TRBD2 (7 bases). The CDR3 is 15 residues long. Germline CDR1 is SEHNR and CDR2 is FQNEAQ (reference sequence). The CDR3 loop is CASGLVGGASDTQYF. For the CDR3, the DNA is TGTGCCAGCGGCTTAGTGGGGGGGGCCTCCGATACGCAGTATTTT.

The chain is built from TRBV6-5 and TRBJ1-1; no definite D call. The germline V and J ends were trimmed by 2 bases and 11 bases, with 12 bases remaining between them. Germline V gene data show CDR1 as MNHEY and CDR2 as SVGAGI. The CDR3 is 12 amino acids. In DNA, the CDR3 is TGTGCCAGCAGTTACCAACACGGGTTGGCTTTCTTT. It yields the protein CASSYQHGLAFF.

This clone turned up a few times. The genes are TRBV7-6 and TRBJ2-2, with a possible D match to TRBD2 (6 bases). The germline V gene encodes CDR1 SGHVS and CDR2 FNYEAQ. Deletions cut 0 bases from V and 3 bases from J, with 11 bases between. CDR3 size: 16 residues. The CDR3 reads CASSLAAGKYTGELFF. CDR3 coding DNA: TGTGCCAGCAGCTTAGCGGCGGGGAAATACACCGGGGAGCTGTTTTTT.

By frequency in the sample, this clone is medium-sized (0.01 to 0.1%). The chain recombines TRBV7-9 with TRBJ1-2; unclear D gene. The CDR3 extends over 13 amino acids. The germline V gene encodes CDR1 SEHNR and CDR2 FQNEAQ (reference sequence). Trimming took 3 bases from V and 4 from J, leaving 9 bases between them. In DNA, the CDR3 is TGTGCCAGCAGCTTGGACTCGAGCTATGGCTACACCTTC. Its translation: CASSLDSSYGYTF.

This clone occurred once. The chain links TRBV5-4 to TRBJ1-1, with D tentatively TRBD1 (6 bases). V gave up 0 bases and J gave up 2 bases, with 11 bases separating them. Germline V CDR1 and CDR2: SGHNT, YYREEE (reference sequence). This CDR3 contains 15 residues. The CDR3 loop reads CASSLAGGLNTEAFF. CDR3 nucleotides: TGTGCCAGCAGCTTGGCCGGGGGCCTAAACACTGAAGCTTTCTTT.

CDR3 region: CASNQRGTGELFF. Written as DNA, the CDR3 is TGTGCCAGCAACCAGCGTGGCACCGGGGAGCTGTTTTTT. The chain uses TRBV6-6 and TRBJ2-2; D is unresolved. The length of the CDR3 is 13 residues. The germline V gene has CDR1 MNHNY and CDR2 SVGAGI (reference sequence). V was pared by 7 bases and J by 4 bases, with 10 bases between.

The chain couples TRBV6-1 to TRBJ1-4, with 7 bases fitting TRBD1. Germline V gene data show CDR1 as MNHNS and CDR2 as SASEGT. The CDR3 runs 13 residues. Trimming took 6 bases from V and 7 from J; bases not matched to a gene: 5. As DNA, the CDR3 is TGTGCCAGCAGCCGGGACAGATCTGAAAAACTGTTTTTT. Its protein is CASSRDRSEKLFF.

The CDR3 nucleotides are TGTGCCATCAGTGACCCAGGGGGCCCTGAAGGAGGCTACACCTTC. It specifies CAISDPGGPEGGYTF. V is TRBV10-3 and J is TRBJ1-2, with 8 bases matching TRBD1. The junction had 11 bases not matched to a gene; V was cut back by 3 bases and J by 8 bases. Per germline, CDR1 ENHRY and CDR2 SYGVKD. This CDR3 comprises 15 residues.

The V call is TRBV18, the J call TRBJ1-3; no firm D call. CDR1 KGHSH and CDR2 LQKENI come from the germline V gene. The CDR3 is made up of 15 amino acids. Trimming cost V 1 base and J 4 bases, with 11 bases left between them. In DNA, the CDR3 is TGTGCCAGCTCACCACTAAGCCAGTCAGGAAACACCATATATTTT. The encoded protein is CASSPLSQSGNTIYF.

J is TRBJ2-7 and V is TRBV6-5; 8 nucleotides match TRBD1. This CDR3 spans 14 amino acids. CDR1 MNHEY and CDR2 SVGAGI come from the germline V gene. V lost 6 bases, J lost 2 bases, and 6 bases stayed unmatched. The CDR3 DNA follows: TGTGCCAGCAGGGTAGGACAGGGTACCTACGAGCAGTACTTC. It codes for CASRVGQGTYEQYF.

The chain couples TRBV7-3 to TRBJ2-3, with D perhaps TRBD1 or TRBD2 (6 bases each). V was clipped by 1 base and J by 0 bases, with 14 bases between them. The CDR3 totals 17 residues. Germline CDR1 and CDR2: SGHTA and FQGTGA. Here the CDR3 DNA reads TGTGCCAGCAGCTTAAGCCTTAGGGGGACTAGCACAGATACGCAGTATTTT. Amino acids: CASSLSLRGTSTDTQYF.

CDR3 loop: CASSYTDTQYF. In nucleotides, the CDR3 is TGTGCCAGCAGCTACACAGATACGCAGTATTTT. V and J are TRBV13 and TRBJ2-3; D is unresolved. Trimming pared 4 bases from V and 2 bases from J, leaving 1 base between. Germline assignment: CDR1 PRHDT and CDR2 FYEKMQ (reference sequence). The CDR3 is 11 residues long. The entire variable domain, with the rest obtained from reference TRBV13 and TRBJ2-3, is as follows: AAGVIQSPRHLIKEKRETATLKCYPIPRHDTVYWYQQGPGQDPQFLISFYEKMQSDKGSIPDRFSAQQFSDYHSELNMSSLELGDSALYFCASSYTDTQYFGPGTRLTVL.

By sample fraction, this clone is medium-sized (0.01 to 0.1%). The chain combines TRBV6-5 with TRBJ1-1; no clear D. Looked up from germline, CDR1 is MNHEY and CDR2 is SVGAGI. Trimming pared 0 bases from V and 8 bases from J, leaving 13 bases between. The CDR3 is made up of 14 amino acids. DNA of the CDR3: TGTGCCAGCAGTTACTCGGGATATAGCTCAGAAGCTTTCTTT. Residues: CASSYSGYSSEAFF.

The rearrangement links TRBV19 to TRBJ1-1, with D hard to call. The germline CDR1 and CDR2 sequences are LNHDA and SQIVND (reference sequence). The CDR3 has 15 amino acids. V was cut by 5 bases and J by 2 bases, with 15 bases left in between. The CDR3 DNA reads TGTGCCAGTAGTTTCCAATCGACACTAAACACTGAAGCTTTCTTT. It translates to CASSFQSTLNTEAFF.

The chain carries TRBV2 and TRBJ1-2, with D perhaps matching TRBD1 (6 bases). CDR1 and CDR2 (germline): SNHLY, FYNNEI. This CDR3 contains 15 residues. V shed 0 bases and J shed 5 bases, with 13 bases lying between them. CDR3 DNA: TGTGCCAGCAGTGAAGCGGAGGGGGGAAGATATGGCTACACCTTC. The encoded protein is CASSEAEGGRYGYTF.

The chain joins TRBV30 to TRBJ1-5; 8 bases fit TRBD1. V lost 4 bases to trimming and J lost 5 bases; unmatched junction nucleotides: 7. The CDR3 totals 14 residues. The germline V gene has CDR1 GTSNPN and CDR2 SVGIG (reference sequence). The CDR3 here is CAWTRNRGDQPQHF. The CDR3, as DNA: TGTGCCTGGACAAGGAACAGGGGGGATCAGCCCCAGCATTTT.

Here the CDR3 reads CASRRGLAGGPYNEQFF. The DNA for the CDR3 is TGCGCCAGCCGCCGGGGACTAGCGGGGGGGCCCTACAATGAGCAGTTCTTC. The chain links TRBV5-1 to TRBJ2-1; 16 nucleotides align to TRBD2. Germline loops: CDR1 SGHRS, CDR2 YFSETQ. Losses at the gene ends were 7 bases for V and 2 bases for J; bases not matched to a gene: 6. The CDR3 loop spans 17 amino acids.

V gene TRBV15 combines with J gene TRBJ2-2; no definite D call. V lost 4 bases and J lost 7, with 16 bases in between. Germline lookup yields CDR1 LNHNV and CDR2 YYDKDF (reference sequence). CDR3 length: 15 residues. In DNA form, the CDR3 reads TGTGCCACCAGCACCCCGGCGATGGGTATCGGGGAGCTGTTTTTT. Translating gives CATSTPAMGIGELFF.

This chain's CDR3 is CASSLFGESGTEAFF. The CDR3 region has the DNA TGTGCCAGCAGTTTATTTGGGGAGAGCGGTACTGAAGCTTTCTTT. This chain connects TRBV27 to TRBJ1-1; D gene uncertain. CDR1 and CDR2 (germline): MNHEY, SMNVEV (reference sequence). The CDR3 extends over 15 amino acids. Trimming removed 1 base at V and 5 bases at J, with 14 bases between.

To note about this clone: In the same sample, other DNA sequences code for this CDR3. The chain employs TRBV9 and TRBJ2-7, with D possibly TRBD1 on 7 matching bases. The germline V gene has CDR1 SGDLS and CDR2 YYNGEE. This CDR3 contains 15 residues. Between the trimmed V and J ends, which lost 0 bases and 4 bases, there was a span of 14 bases. The CDR3, as DNA: TGTGCCAGCAGCGTAGGCCCCTCAGGGGGGTACGAGCAGTACTTC. As protein: CASSVGPSGGYEQYF.

This chain connects TRBV7-9 to TRBJ1-5; 7 bases agree with TRBD1. Per germline, CDR1 SEHNR and CDR2 FQNEAQ (reference sequence). The CDR3 consists of 14 residues. V lost 4 bases, J lost 4 bases, and 4 bases stayed unmatched. The CDR3 coding sequence is TGTGCCAGCAGCTGGACAGGAAATAATCAGCCCCAGCATTTT. It translates to CASSWTGNNQPQHF.

A remark on this clone: Because the CDR3 is missing its conserved closing phenylalanine or tryptophan, this is likely a read error. This chain joins TRBV2 and TRBJ1-2; tentatively, D is TRBD1 (5 bases). The germline CDR1 and CDR2 sequences are SNHLY and FYNNEI. The CDR3 covers 13 residues. The V end was cut by 7 bases, the J end by 5 bases, with 14 bases between. This CDR3 reads CASTLEQVYGYTS. The DNA for the CDR3 is TGTGCCAGCACCCTCGAACAGGTATATGGCTACACCTCC.

This clone was seen a handful of times. The CDR3 here is CASSLEGGLSSGNTIYF. Here the CDR3 DNA reads TGTGCCAGCAGCTTAGAAGGGGGCTTAAGTTCTGGAAACACCATATATTTT. The V gene is TRBV7-6, the J gene TRBJ1-3, with 7 bases aligning to TRBD1. After removal of 1 base from V and 1 base from J, the junction contained 7 bases not matched to a gene. Germline V gene sequence: CDR1 SGHVS, CDR2 FNYEAQ. The CDR3 totals 17 residues.

The rearrangement joins TRBV18 to TRBJ1-4; 9 positions match TRBD1. Germline assignment: CDR1 KGHSH and CDR2 LQKENI. J was trimmed by 8 bases and V by 2 bases; bases with no gene match: 27. The CDR3 runs 22 residues. The CDR3 reads CASSPGSRMGTGLRWHQEKLFF. The CDR3 DNA sequence: TGTGCCAGCTCACCAGGGAGTCGAATGGGGACAGGGCTGCGGTGGCATCAAGAAAAACTGTTTTTT.

The genes are TRBV11-2 and TRBJ2-2; D perhaps matches TRBD1 (6 bases). Trimming shortened V by 5 bases and J by 7 bases, and 23 bases separated the two germline ends. Germline V gene data show CDR1 as SGHAT and CDR2 as FQNNGV. This CDR3 is 17 amino acids long. CDR3 in DNA: TGTGCCAGCAGCCCCAGAGCGAGGACAGTTGATGTCGGGGAGCTGTTTTTT. As protein: CASSPRARTVDVGELFF.

The V gene is TRBV10-1, the J gene TRBJ2-3; 7 bases are shared with TRBD1. V lost 5 bases to trimming and J lost 1 base; unmatched junction nucleotides: 0. The CDR3 covers 13 residues. The germline CDR1 and CDR2 sequences are WNHNN and SYGVQD (reference sequence). CDR3 nucleotides: TGCGCCAGCAGTACAGGGGGCACAGATACGCAGTATTTT. The encoded protein is CASSTGGTDTQYF.